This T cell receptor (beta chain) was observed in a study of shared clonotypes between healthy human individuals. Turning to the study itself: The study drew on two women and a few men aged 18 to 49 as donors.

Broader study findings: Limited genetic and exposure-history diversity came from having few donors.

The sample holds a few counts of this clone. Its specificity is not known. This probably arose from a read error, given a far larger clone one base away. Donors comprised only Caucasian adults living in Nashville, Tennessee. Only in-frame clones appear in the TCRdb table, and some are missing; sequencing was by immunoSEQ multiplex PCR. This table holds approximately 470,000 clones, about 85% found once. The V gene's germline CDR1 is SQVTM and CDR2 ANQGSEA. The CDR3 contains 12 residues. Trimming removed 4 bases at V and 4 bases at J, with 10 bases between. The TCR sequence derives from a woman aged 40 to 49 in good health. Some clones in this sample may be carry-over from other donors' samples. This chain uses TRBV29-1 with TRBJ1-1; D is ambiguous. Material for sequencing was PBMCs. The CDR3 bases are TGCAGCGTTGGTTTAGGCCGCACTGAAGCTTTCTTT. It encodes CSVGLGRTEAFF.